The T cell receptor (beta chain) under discussion was sequenced for a study of CD8+ T cells in alopecia areata. Following extraction, RNA underwent reverse transcription to cDNA, which served as the sequencing template. The method was immunoSEQ multiplex PCR; TCRdb's version includes in-frame clones alone and lacks a portion of them. The table records about 220,000 clones, less than 75% of them present only once. Overall study findings and caveats: Expanded CD8+ clones among the top 100, and scalp clonality, were significantly decreased by tofacitinib.

Germline CDR1 is GTSNPN and CDR2 is SVGIG (reference sequence). CDR3 length: 12 amino acids. V was trimmed by 3 bases and J by 9 bases, leaving 9 bases between them. Treatment given: oral pan-JAK inhibitor, 5-10 mg twice daily. In its sample, this clone was seen once. As yet, its antigen is unknown. Different DNA sequences within this sample yield the same CDR3. The specimen was CD4+ T cells sorted from blood, collected at week 4, from a patient treated with tofacitinib. This TCR was sampled from a human donor with alopecia areata. This chain links TRBV30 with TRBJ1-6; D not resolved. The CDR3 is CAWSRTGSPLHF. DNA for the CDR3: TGTGCCTGGAGCAGGACTGGTTCACCCCTCCACTTT.